The 15 T cell receptor beta chains in this list originate from one sample, sequenced in a study of blood T cell repertoires in COVID-19. The table came from immunoSEQ multiplex PCR; TCRdb's copy has only in-frame clones and leaves some out. The table lists roughly 110,000 clones, approximately 90% of them singletons. Sequenced input: peripheral blood. These receptors originate from a human donor with acute or convalescent COVID-19. The donor label of this sample is uncertain.

This chain links TRBV27 with TRBJ2-3, with D possibly being TRBD1 (7 bases). Trimming pared 8 bases from V and 4 bases from J, leaving 16 bases between. The CDR3 is made up of 14 amino acids. Germline values: CDR1 MNHEY, CDR2 SMNVEV (reference sequence). CDR3 sequence reads: CASSTGRSSDTQYF. For the CDR3, the DNA is TGTGCCAGCTCGACAGGGAGGTCCTCAGATACGCAGTATTTT.

V is TRBV3-1 (or the pseudogene TRBV3-2) and J is TRBJ2-7, with unresolved D. V lost 6 bases, J lost 3 bases, and 9 bases lay in between. Germline CDR1 and CDR2: LGHDT and YNNKEL (reference sequence). The length of the CDR3 is 12 residues. The CDR3 nucleotides are TGTGCCAGCAGTCAAACTTTCTACGAGCAGTACTTC. It translates to CASSQTFYEQYF.

The J gene is TRBJ2-7, the V gene TRBV5-6; tentative D call: TRBD1 (6 bases). The CDR3 contains 13 residues. The V gene's germline CDR1 is SGHDT and CDR2 YYEEEE. V lost 0 bases to trimming and J lost 12 bases, with 16 bases between them. CDR3 region: CASSLGDTSVRYF. Written as DNA, the CDR3 is TGTGCCAGCAGCTTGGGGGACACTTCGGTCCGGTACTTC.

The V gene is TRBV2, the J gene TRBJ2-1; 9 bases are a match to TRBD2. Germline values: CDR1 SNHLY, CDR2 FYNNEI. J was trimmed by 9 bases and V by 3 bases; bases with no gene match: 18. The CDR3 loop spans 18 amino acids. The CDR3 nucleotides read TGTGCCAGCAGTGAGTCTAGCGGGGTCCCGGGGATTAGAGGTGAGCAGTTCTTC. Residues: CASSESSGVPGIRGEQFF.

The V call is TRBV5-4, the J call TRBJ1-2, with no clear D. Germline V gene data show CDR1 as SGHNT and CDR2 as YYREEE (reference sequence). V lost 3 bases, J lost 8 bases, and 8 bases lay in between. The length of the CDR3 is 11 residues. The CDR3 protein is CASSWVGGYTF. The CDR3 nucleotides read TGTGCCAGCAGCTGGGTCGGGGGCTACACCTTC.

This clone has a single count. The chain has TRBV7-2 and TRBJ1-1, with 11 nucleotides matching TRBD1. The CDR3 contains 14 residues. V lost 2 bases to trimming and J lost 12 bases; unmatched junction nucleotides: 8. Germline loops: CDR1 SGHTA, CDR2 FQGNSA. CDR3 sequence reads: CASSLLGDRGVTFF. The CDR3 DNA is TGTGCCAGCAGCTTATTAGGGGACAGGGGGGTGACTTTCTTT.

The chain employs TRBV6-5 and TRBJ1-5; D remains unclear. Trimming removed 5 bases from V and 3 bases from J, with 11 bases in between. This CDR3 is built from 14 residues. The V gene's germline CDR1 is MNHEY and CDR2 SVGAGI. CDR3 sequence (DNA): TGTGCCAGCAGTAGCAGGCCTGACAATCAGCCCCAGCATTTT. This encodes CASSSRPDNQPQHF.

This chain uses TRBV27 with TRBJ2-5, with D uncertain. The CDR3 loop spans 15 amino acids. V lost 3 bases to trimming and J lost 0 bases, with 11 bases between them. CDR1 MNHEY and CDR2 SMNVEV come from the germline V gene (reference sequence). The CDR3 nucleotides are TGTGCCAGCAGTTTCAATCCCCGGGACCAAGAGACCCAGTACTTC. Encoded protein: CASSFNPRDQETQYF.

The chain uses TRBV27 and TRBJ1-5, with 7 bases aligning to TRBD1. The germline CDR1 and CDR2 sequences are MNHEY and SMNVEV (reference sequence). CDR3 size: 16 residues. V was clipped by 4 bases and J by 5 bases; unmatched bases: 11. In DNA, the CDR3 is TGTGCCAGCAGTTCGACCATACAGGGGCGGCATCAGCCCCAGCATTTT. Protein: CASSSTIQGRHQPQHF.

The chain has TRBV28 and TRBJ1-2, with D hard to call. This CDR3 spans 12 amino acids. The germline gives CDR1 MDHEN, CDR2 SYDVKM. Between the trimmed V and J ends, which lost 5 bases and 4 bases, there was a span of 8 bases. CDR3: CASSGTRYGYTF. The CDR3 DNA reads as TGTGCCAGCAGTGGCACCCGCTATGGCTACACCTTC.

J is TRBJ2-2 and V is TRBV7-8; D is perhaps TRBD2 (6 bases). Germline CDR1 SGHVS, CDR2 FQNEAQ. Trimming left V 5 bases short and J 1 base short, with 11 bases between. This CDR3 is 15 amino acids long. The CDR3 loop is CASSVRDLNTGELFF. For the CDR3, the DNA is TGTGCCAGCAGCGTACGGGACTTGAACACCGGGGAGCTGTTTTTT.

This chain uses TRBV11-2 with TRBJ1-3; D is perhaps TRBD1 (5 bases). The length of the CDR3 is 15 residues. Germline V lookup: CDR1 SGHAT, CDR2 FQNNGV. Trimming pared 2 bases from V and 1 base from J, leaving 9 bases between. The CDR3 region has the DNA TGTGCCAGCAGCTTACGGCAGGGTTCTGGAAACACCATATATTTT. This gives the protein CASSLRQGSGNTIYF. Based on the CDR3 plus reference TRBV11-2 and TRBJ1-3, the full variable domain is EAGVAQSPRYKIIEKRQSVAFWCNPISGHATLYWYQQILGQGPKLLIQFQNNGVVDDSQLPKDRFSAERLKGVDSTLKIQPAKLEDSAVYLCASSLRQGSGNTIYFGEGSWLTVV.

This chain connects TRBV7-2 to TRBJ1-1; weak D call: TRBD1 (5 bases). There are 14 residues in the CDR3. Germline CDR1 reads SGHTA; CDR2 reads FQGNSA. V gave up 8 bases and J gave up 0 bases, with 13 bases separating them. The DNA of the CDR3 is TGTGCCAGCGTAACCTCGGGGGTGAACACTGAAGCTTTCTTT. It encodes CASVTSGVNTEAFF.

In its sample, this clone was seen once. The chain is built from TRBV5-4 and TRBJ1-1; D call uncertain. Germline CDR1 SGHNT, CDR2 YYREEE (reference sequence). The ends were cut back, 4 bases at V and 4 bases at J, with 17 bases in the middle. CDR3 length equals 15 residues. CDR3 protein: CASSLTPGAGTEAFF. In DNA, the CDR3 is TGTGCCAGCAGCCTTACCCCCGGCGCGGGCACTGAAGCTTTCTTT.

Here the CDR3 DNA reads TGTGCCAGCAGTCGTAGTAGGATCCGGGACAGGGGAATATCTAGCAATCAGCCCCAGCATTTT. It codes for CASSRSRIRDRGISSNQPQHF. This chain joins TRBV6-6 and TRBJ1-5; 10 bases align to TRBD1. The length of the CDR3 is 21 residues. Trimming removed 5 bases from V and 0 bases from J; junction bases left unmatched: 19. Germline values: CDR1 MNHNY, CDR2 SVGAGI (reference sequence).